A single sample gave rise to the 24 T cell receptor beta chains below, sequenced in a study of OX40 agonist ivuxolimab in advanced cancers. Data came from immunoSEQ multiplex PCR; TCRdb stores just in-frame clones and leaves some out. The sample holds around 75,000 clones; 89% are singletons and the top ten take over 8%. Specimen: CD4+ or CD8+ T cells sorted from blood, collected in a trial of the OX40 agonist ivuxolimab. These receptors were obtained from an adult with an advanced solid tumor such as melanoma, head and neck, liver or kidney cancer.

Here the CDR3 reads CASSLVGTGYREAFF. The DNA for the CDR3 is TGTGCCAGCAGCTTAGTAGGGACAGGCTACCGTGAAGCTTTCTTT. The rearrangement joins TRBV7-2 to TRBJ1-1, with TRBD1 matching 8 bases. J lost 7 bases, V lost 1 base, and 8 bases had no gene match. The CDR3 spans 15 residues. Per germline, CDR1 SGHTA and CDR2 FQGNSA. Based on the CDR3 plus reference TRBV7-2 and TRBJ1-1, the full variable domain is GAGVSQSPSNKVTEKGKDVELRCDPISGHTALYWYRQSLGQGLEFLIYFQGNSAPDKSGLPSDRFSAERTGGSVSTLTIQRTQQEDSAVYLCASSLVGTGYREAFFGQGTRLTVV.

This clone was detected only once. The J gene is TRBJ1-4, the V gene TRBV4-1, with D perhaps matching TRBD1 (5 bases). Germline V gives CDR1 MGHRA, CDR2 YSYEKL. The V and J ends lost 4 bases and 5 bases respectively, with 14 bases between them. This CDR3 is built from 15 residues. The CDR3 sequence: CASSLLGGRNEKLFF. The CDR3 bases are TGCGCCAGCAGCCTCTTGGGGGGAAGAAATGAAAAACTGTTTTTT.

J is TRBJ2-3 and V is TRBV7-6; no clear D gene. The V gene's germline CDR1 is SGHVS and CDR2 FNYEAQ. Trimming stripped 5 bases from V and 0 bases from J, with 12 bases between. This CDR3 has 15 residues. The CDR3 DNA follows: TGTGCCAGCAGCGCGCCCGTTTTGAGCACAGATACGCAGTATTTT. Its protein is CASSAPVLSTDTQYF.

This clone was seen just once. The V gene is TRBV6-1, the J gene TRBJ1-3; possibly TRBD1 for D (6 bases). This CDR3 comprises 13 residues. Germline V lookup: CDR1 MNHNS, CDR2 SASEGT. The V end lost 5 bases, the J end lost 8 bases, and 13 bases lay between the germline ends. The chain's CDR3 is CASSMGTWDTIYF. In DNA, the CDR3 is TGTGCCAGCAGTATGGGGACATGGGACACCATATATTTT.

The chain recombines TRBV5-1 with TRBJ2-3; no clear D. Per the germline V gene, CDR1 is SGHRS and CDR2 is YFSETQ. V gave up 0 bases and J gave up 0 bases, with 14 bases separating them. CDR3 length equals 17 residues. CDR3: CASSLGRAASSTDTQYF. CDR3 bases: TGCGCCAGCAGCTTGGGCCGGGCAGCTTCTAGCACAGATACGCAGTATTTT.

V and J are TRBV7-2 and TRBJ2-2, with D perhaps matching TRBD1 (6 bases). This CDR3 contains 15 residues. The V and J ends lost 1 base and 6 bases respectively, with 12 bases between them. Germline-derived CDR1 and CDR2 are SGHTA and FQGNSA. CDR3 region: CASSLVPTGSGELFF. In DNA form, the CDR3 reads TGTGCCAGCAGCTTAGTCCCGACAGGCTCCGGGGAGCTGTTTTTT.

This clone is a singleton in its sample. The chain carries TRBV6-4 and TRBJ1-5; no firm D call. With 3 bases removed from V and 4 bases from J, the gap between germline ends came to 7 bases. This CDR3 contains 13 residues. CDR1 is MRHNA and CDR2 is SNTAGT in the germline V gene. The CDR3 reads CASSEQVNQPQHF. The CDR3 DNA follows: TGTGCCAGCAGTGAGCAAGTAAATCAGCCCCAGCATTTT.

The chain employs TRBV4-1 and TRBJ1-1, with a weak D call TRBD1 (6 bases). The length of the CDR3 is 17 residues. Germline assignment: CDR1 MGHRA and CDR2 YSYEKL. Between the trimmed V and J ends, which lost 2 bases and 2 bases, there was a span of 18 bases. The chain's CDR3 is CASSQTRGGRKNTEAFF. The CDR3 bases are TGCGCCAGCAGCCAAACAAGGGGGGGGCGGAAAAACACTGAAGCTTTCTTT.

The J gene is TRBJ1-1, the V gene TRBV10-1; 7 nucleotides align to TRBD1. This CDR3 has 15 residues. V was clipped by 6 bases and J by 1 base; unmatched bases: 8. Germline values: CDR1 WNHNN, CDR2 SYGVQD (reference sequence). CDR3 residues: CASSRDSPPNTEAFF. CDR3 bases: TGCGCCAGCAGCCGGGACAGTCCTCCGAACACTGAAGCTTTCTTT.

This chain uses TRBV5-1 with TRBJ2-3; TRBD1 aligns across 9 bases. The length of the CDR3 is 14 residues. CDR1 and CDR2 (germline): SGHRS, YFSETQ. The V and J ends lost 0 bases and 6 bases, in that order; junction bases with no gene match: 2. The CDR3 bases are TGCGCCAGCAGCTTGGGAGGGACAGGGGATACGCAGTATTTT. Translating it yields CASSLGGTGDTQYF.

The rearrangement uses TRBV18 and TRBJ2-3; TRBD1 is a possible D gene (6 bases). The CDR3 is 15 residues long. Trimming cost V 3 bases and J 2 bases, with 12 bases left between them. CDR1 is KGHSH and CDR2 is LQKENI in the germline V gene. CDR3 loop: CASSPTGQFTDTQYF. CDR3 in DNA: TGTGCCAGCTCACCCACCGGACAGTTCACAGATACGCAGTATTTT.

The chain is built from TRBV2 and TRBJ2-2; TRBD2 is a possible D gene (6 bases). The CDR3 runs to 14 residues. V lost 4 bases and J 4 bases, leaving 10 bases between the germline ends. CDR1 SNHLY and CDR2 FYNNEI come from the germline V gene. Here the CDR3 reads CASSVEAGTGELFF. The DNA for the CDR3 is TGTGCCAGCAGTGTAGAAGCGGGCACCGGGGAGCTGTTTTTT.

The chain employs TRBV6-6 and TRBJ2-1; 8 positions agree with TRBD2. CDR3 length: 15 residues. V trimming: 7 bases; J trimming: 7 bases; junction bases outside the gene matches: 12. CDR1 is MNHNY, CDR2 SVGAGI, per germline (reference sequence). The CDR3 reads CASNPDTGGVNEQFF. DNA of the CDR3: TGTGCCAGCAACCCCGACACCGGGGGGGTAAATGAGCAGTTCTTC.

The rearrangement joins TRBV5-4 to TRBJ2-2, with D unresolved. CDR3 length: 15 residues. Germline V lookup: CDR1 SGHNT, CDR2 YYREEE (reference sequence). Between the trimmed V and J ends, which lost 2 bases and 6 bases, there was a span of 14 bases. CDR3 amino acids: CASSFDTARAGELFF. The CDR3 DNA sequence: TGTGCCAGCAGCTTCGACACAGCCCGAGCCGGGGAGCTGTTTTTT.

The V gene is TRBV10-3, the J gene TRBJ2-7; 7 nucleotides align to TRBD1. With 6 bases clipped from V and 1 base from J, the junction kept 6 bases outside the gene matches. Germline CDR1 is ENHRY and CDR2 is SYGVKD. The CDR3 runs 14 residues. The CDR3 DNA reads as TGTGCCATCAGCCCGGGACAGAGGTCCTACGAGCAGTACTTC. This sequence encodes CAISPGQRSYEQYF.

This chain joins TRBV5-8 and TRBJ2-7; D gene unclear. This CDR3 spans 13 amino acids. Germline V lookup: CDR1 SGHTS, CDR2 YDEGEE. V lost 2 bases and J 4 bases, leaving 10 bases between the germline ends. CDR3 nucleotide sequence: TGTGCCAGCAGCTTCGACCTGGGGTACGAGCAGTACTTC. Its translation is CASSFDLGYEQYF.

This clone came up once. This rearrangement joins TRBV18 to TRBJ2-7, with 9 bases aligning to TRBD2. Germline V gives CDR1 KGHSH, CDR2 LQKENI. The CDR3 runs to 15 residues. V gave up 0 bases and J gave up 6 bases; unmatched junction bases: 6. In nucleotides, the CDR3 is TGTGCCAGCTCACCACCGGGCGGGAGGGCCGGCGAGCAGTACTTC. This codes for CASSPPGGRAGEQYF.

The chain carries TRBV2 and TRBJ2-3; 15 bases agree with TRBD2. This CDR3 is built from 18 residues. The junction had 5 bases not matched to a gene; V was cut back by 3 bases and J by 1 base. Germline CDR1 and CDR2: SNHLY and FYNNEI. CDR3 in DNA: TGTGCCAGCAGTGATGGACTAGCGGGGGGGCTGCGCACAGATACGCAGTATTTT. It translates to CASSDGLAGGLRTDTQYF.

The chain is built from TRBV6-1 and TRBJ2-1; TRBD2 is a possible D gene (6 bases). Germline CDR1 is MNHNS and CDR2 is SASEGT. V lost 6 bases and J lost 16, with 25 bases in between. The CDR3 loop spans 14 amino acids. CDR3 region: CASSPPGEGTKRFF. CDR3 in DNA: TGTGCCAGCAGCCCCCCGGGAGAGGGGACGAAACGATTCTTC.

CDR3 loop: CASSLAGGGSYEQYF. The CDR3 DNA follows: TGCGCCAGCAGCTTGGCCGGGGGGGGATCCTACGAGCAGTACTTC. The chain carries TRBV5-1 and TRBJ2-7, with 8 positions matching TRBD2. Germline assignment: CDR1 SGHRS and CDR2 YFSETQ. This CDR3 is built from 15 residues. V was pared by 0 bases and J by 1 base, with 3 bases of the junction left unmatched.

CDR3 nucleotides: TGTGCCAGCAGCCAAGATCACCGGGGCTCCTACGAGCAGTACTTC. Its protein is CASSQDHRGSYEQYF. The genes are TRBV4-2 and TRBJ2-7, with a tentative D call TRBD2 (5 bases). CDR3 size: 15 residues. CDR1 is LGHNA and CDR2 is YNFKEQ in the germline V gene. V lost 0 bases and J lost 0, with 9 bases in between.

The genes are TRBV5-1 and TRBJ1-4; 7 nucleotides match TRBD1. CDR1 is SGHRS, CDR2 YFSETQ, per germline. This CDR3 region has 16 residues. The ends lost 0 bases at V and 5 bases at J; junction bases unmatched: 7. CDR3 protein: CASSLVRTGQNEKLFF. The DNA of the CDR3 is TGCGCCAGCAGCTTGGTCCGGACAGGTCAAAATGAAAAACTGTTTTTT.

The V call is TRBV18, the J call TRBJ1-4, with D unclear. V was shortened by 3 bases and J by 2 bases, with 7 bases between the two germline ends. The germline V gene has CDR1 KGHSH and CDR2 LQKENI. The CDR3 covers 14 residues. The DNA for the CDR3 is TGTGCCAGCTCACCTCGGAGCACTAATGAAAAACTGTTTTTT. As protein: CASSPRSTNEKLFF.

Only a few counts were recorded for this clone. The chain joins TRBV5-6 to TRBJ2-7, with TRBD1 identical over 7 bases. Germline CDR1 is SGHDT and CDR2 is YYEEEE. CDR3 length: 14 amino acids. J lost 2 bases, V lost 2 bases, and 4 bases had no gene match. CDR3 sequence (DNA): TGTGCCAGCAGCTTAGGGGACAGACCCTACGAGCAGTACTTC. The encoded protein is CASSLGDRPYEQYF. Combining the CDR3 with reference TRBV5-6 and TRBJ2-7 gives the whole variable domain DAGVTQSPTHLIKTRGQQVTLRCSPKSGHDTVSWYQQALGQGPQFIFQYYEEEERQRGNFPDRFSGHQFPNYSSELNVNALLLGDSALYLCASSLGDRPYEQYFGPGTRLTVT.